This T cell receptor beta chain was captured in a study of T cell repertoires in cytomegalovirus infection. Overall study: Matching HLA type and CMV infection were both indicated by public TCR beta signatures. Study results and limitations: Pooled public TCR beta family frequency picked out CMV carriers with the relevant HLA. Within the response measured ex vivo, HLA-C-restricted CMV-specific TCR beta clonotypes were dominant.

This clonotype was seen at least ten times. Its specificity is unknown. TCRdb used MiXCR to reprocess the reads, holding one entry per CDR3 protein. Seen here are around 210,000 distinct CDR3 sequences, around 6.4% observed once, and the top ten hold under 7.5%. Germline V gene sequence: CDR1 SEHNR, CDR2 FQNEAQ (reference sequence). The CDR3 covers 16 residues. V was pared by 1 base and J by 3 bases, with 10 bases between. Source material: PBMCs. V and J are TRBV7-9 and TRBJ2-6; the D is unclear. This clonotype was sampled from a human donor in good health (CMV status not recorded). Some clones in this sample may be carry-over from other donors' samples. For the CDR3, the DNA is TGTGCCAGCAGCTTAGATCTGAGAGGTGGGGCCAACGTCCTGACTTTC. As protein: CASSLDLRGGANVLTF.